Listed below are T cell receptor beta chains from one sample, sequenced in a study of T cell responses to AZD1222 COVID-19 vaccine. The assay was immunoSEQ multiplex PCR, and TCRdb's table has in-frame clones only and misses some. The profile shows roughly 75,000 clones, over 75% of them singletons. The material was peripheral blood, obtained 28 days after the second AZD1222 dose. The receptors originated from an adult who received the AZD1222 COVID-19 vaccine. The CDR3 runs from the conserved cysteine through the conserved F or W. D genes are given only for firm matches. Size is stated for part of the rows, as once, few or many counts, or as a class when the clone is expanded.

D	V	size	J	CDR3	DNA
TRBD1	TRBV4-2	NA	TRBJ1-2	CASSQETGTANYGYTF	TGTGCCAGCAGCCAAGAGACCGGGACAGCTAACTATGGCTACACCTTC
NA	TRBV29-1	NA	TRBJ1-1	CSVGGGRMNTEAFF	TGCAGCGTTGGGGGGGGAAGAATGAACACTGAAGCTTTCTTT
NA	TRBV27	NA	TRBJ1-1	CASSFAVDTEAFF	TGTGCCAGCAGTTTCGCGGTGGACACTGAAGCTTTCTTT
TRBD2	TRBV19	NA	TRBJ2-5	CASSIIAGDKKTQYF	TGTGCCAGTAGTATCATAGCGGGGGATAAGAAAACCCAGTACTTC
NA	TRBV7-9	few	TRBJ1-5	CASSQQGFQPQHF	TGTGCCAGCAGCCAACAGGGTTTTCAGCCCCAGCATTTT
TRBD2	TRBV2	NA	TRBJ2-2	CASNAGGTGELFF	TGTGCCAGCAACGCGGGGGGTACCGGGGAGCTGTTTTTT
TRBD1	TRBV2	NA	TRBJ1-2	CASNTGASDRGRGGYTF	TGTGCCAGCAACACAGGAGCTTCCGATAGGGGGCGCGGGGGCTACACCTTC
NA	TRBV19	NA	TRBJ1-1	CASSIHPGRGTEAFF	TGTGCCAGTAGTATACATCCAGGGAGAGGCACTGAAGCTTTCTTT
NA	TRBV6-2/TRBV6-3	once	TRBJ1-5	CASSYSHRDQPQHF	TGTGCCAGCAGTTACTCGCACAGGGATCAGCCCCAGCATTTT
NA	TRBV6-5	few	TRBJ2-1	CAASRGADRNEQFF	TGTGCCGCATCCAGGGGGGCCGACCGAAATGAGCAGTTCTTC
NA	TRBV6-1	once	TRBJ1-3	CASSTYSGNTIYF	TGTGCCAGCAGTACGTACTCTGGAAACACCATATATTTT
NA	TRBV5-1	few	TRBJ2-3	CASSLSDPTDTQYF	TGCGCCAGCAGCTTGTCAGACCCCACAGATACGCAGTATTTT
NA	TRBV5-1	NA	TRBJ1-1	CASSLAQGGSAEAFF	TGCGCCAGCAGCTTGGCGCAAGGGGGAAGCGCTGAAGCTTTCTTT
TRBD1	TRBV7-8	few	TRBJ2-7	CASRSPGQGTYEQYF	TGTGCCAGCAGGTCTCCGGGACAGGGAACCTACGAGCAGTACTTC
NA	TRBV6-5	NA	TRBJ2-6	CASKSLRANVLTF	TGTGCCAGCAAGAGCCTGCGAGCCAACGTCCTGACTTTC
NA	TRBV5-1	NA	TRBJ2-7	CASSLAAETNYEQYF	TGCGCCAGCAGCTTGGCGGCAGAGACCAACTACGAGCAGTACTTC
NA	TRBV7-3	NA	TRBJ2-3	CASSLFGQRVDTQYF	TGTGCCAGCAGCTTATTCGGACAGAGGGTAGATACGCAGTATTTT
TRBD1	TRBV5-5	once	TRBJ2-1	CASSPDRANEQFF	TGTGCCAGCAGCCCCGACAGGGCCAATGAGCAGTTCTTC
NA	TRBV19	NA	TRBJ2-7	CASSIAHKYEQYF	TGTGCCAGTAGTATAGCACATAAATACGAGCAGTACTTC
NA	TRBV6-6	once	TRBJ1-1	CAASIGREHTEAFF	TGTGCCGCCAGCATCGGCAGGGAGCACACTGAAGCTTTCTTT
TRBD1	TRBV11-2	NA	TRBJ1-6	CASSLAGTGAASPLHF	TGTGCCAGCAGCTTAGCGGGGACAGGGGCAGCTTCACCCCTCCACTTT
TRBD2	TRBV6-5	NA	TRBJ2-7	CASSPAGRGSYEQYF	TGTGCCAGCAGTCCTGCTGGGCGGGGGTCCTACGAGCAGTACTTC
TRBD2	TRBV3-1/TRBV3-2	NA	TRBJ2-5	CASSRRAGLTETQYF	TGTGCCAGCAGCCGTAGAGCGGGGCTCACGGAGACCCAGTACTTC
NA	TRBV2	NA	TRBJ1-2	CASSEGAGRGYTF	TGTGCCAGCAGTGAAGGGGCAGGTCGCGGCTACACCTTC
NA	TRBV9	NA	TRBJ2-1	CASSVSGAGEQFF	TGTGCCAGCAGCGTTAGTGGGGCGGGCGAGCAGTTCTTC
NA	TRBV9	once	TRBJ1-5	CASSPGVGQPQHF	TGTGCCAGCAGCCCAGGGGTGGGTCAGCCCCAGCATTTT
NA	TRBV12-5	NA	TRBJ2-2	CASSWADTGELFF	TGTGCTAGTAGTTGGGCGGACACCGGGGAGCTGTTTTTT
TRBD1	TRBV2	NA	TRBJ2-6	CASRVGTGVSGANVLTF	TGTGCCAGCCGGGTCGGGACAGGAGTCTCTGGGGCCAACGTCCTGACTTTC
NA	TRBV28	NA	TRBJ1-4	CASTTRGGLLFF	TGTGCCAGCACTACCCGCGGGGGGTTGCTGTTTTTT
TRBD2	TRBV27	NA	TRBJ2-2	CASTISGGASGGELFF	TGTGCCAGCACCATTAGCGGGGGGGCGAGTGGCGGGGAGCTGTTTTTT
NA	TRBV5-1	NA	TRBJ2-2	CASSLAGQGNTGELFF	TGCGCCAGCAGCTTGGCCGGGCAGGGTAACACCGGGGAGCTGTTTTTT
NA	TRBV19	NA	TRBJ1-5	CASSTSLRPQHF	TGTGCCAGTAGTACTTCTTTGAGGCCCCAGCATTTT
TRBD1	TRBV10-3	NA	TRBJ2-1	CATLTGEQYNEQFF	TGTGCCACCCTGACAGGGGAGCAATACAATGAGCAGTTCTTC
NA	TRBV24-1	NA	TRBJ2-1	CATSDFPGYEQFF	TGTGCCACCAGTGATTTTCCAGGATATGAGCAGTTCTTC
NA	TRBV6-6	NA	TRBJ1-2	CASRKESYGYTF	TGTGCCAGCAGAAAGGAATCCTATGGCTACACCTTC
NA	TRBV5-8	NA	TRBJ2-1	CASSLGGTHYNEQFF	TGTGCCAGCAGCTTGGGCGGGACTCACTACAATGAGCAGTTCTTC
TRBD1	TRBV3-1/TRBV3-2	NA	TRBJ1-4	CASSQDRAGGGNEKLFF	TGTGCCAGCAGCCAAGATCGGGCAGGGGGAGGTAATGAAAAACTGTTTTTT
TRBD2	TRBV30	NA	TRBJ2-3	CARGTSGLTSTDTQYF	TGTGCCCGAGGGACTAGCGGATTAACTAGCACAGATACGCAGTATTTT
NA	TRBV12-3/TRBV12-4	NA	TRBJ1-2	CASTTDGLYGYTF	TGTGCCAGCACAACGGACGGTCTCTATGGCTACACCTTC
TRBD2	TRBV28	NA	TRBJ2-7	CASSIHGGAEEQYF	TGTGCCAGCAGTATCCACGGGGGGGCGGAAGAGCAGTACTTC
TRBD2	TRBV12-5	NA	TRBJ2-7	CASGLVTWGRVEQYF	TGTGCTAGTGGTTTGGTGACTTGGGGGAGGGTCGAGCAGTACTTC
TRBD2	TRBV7-2	once	TRBJ2-1	CASSTYGTSGEEQFF	TGTGCCAGCAGCACCTACGGGACTAGCGGGGAAGAGCAGTTCTTC
TRBD1	TRBV10-3	NA	TRBJ1-3	CAISESAGQSSGNTIYF	TGTGCCATCAGTGAGTCTGCGGGACAGAGCTCTGGAAACACCATATATTTT
NA	TRBV9	NA	TRBJ1-4	CASSVGGDGEKLFF	TGTGCCAGCAGCGTAGGAGGGGACGGTGAAAAACTGTTTTTT
TRBD2	TRBV2	NA	TRBJ2-3	CASTWGGGGTDTQYF	TGTGCCAGCACATGGGGCGGGGGAGGCACAGATACGCAGTATTTT
TRBD1	TRBV11-2	NA	TRBJ2-1	CASSSLTGTVDNEQFF	TGTGCCAGCAGCTCCCTTACCGGGACAGTGGACAATGAGCAGTTCTTC
NA	TRBV2	once	TRBJ1-1	CASSEDGWNTEAFF	TGTGCCAGCAGTGAAGACGGATGGAACACTGAAGCTTTCTTT
TRBD1	TRBV29-1	NA	TRBJ2-7	CSVGQGGYEQYF	TGCAGCGTGGGACAGGGGGGCTACGAGCAGTACTTC
NA	TRBV6-6	NA	TRBJ2-3	CASSRDSGGQTDTQYF	TGTGCCAGCAGTCGAGACTCTGGGGGGCAAACAGATACGCAGTATTTT
NA	TRBV7-3	NA	TRBJ1-6	CASSFSNSPLHF	TGTGCCAGCAGCTTTAGTAATTCACCCCTCCACTTT
TRBD1	TRBV19	NA	TRBJ1-3	CASSATGTEIGNTIYF	TGTGCCAGTAGTGCAACCGGGACAGAGATTGGAAACACCATATATTTT
NA	TRBV18	NA	TRBJ1-6	CASSPPVWGSPLHF	TGTGCCAGCTCACCTCCGGTCTGGGGTTCACCCCTCCACTTT
TRBD1	TRBV3-1/TRBV3-2	NA	TRBJ2-2	CASSKTGGKFANTGELFF	TGTGCCAGCAGCAAGACAGGGGGGAAGTTCGCGAACACCGGGGAGCTGTTTTTT